This entry lists 29 T cell receptor beta chains sequenced from one sample in a study of blood T cell repertoires in COVID-19. Profiling relied on immunoSEQ multiplex PCR, and the TCRdb table lists in-frame clones only, not all of them. Of around 500,000 clones in the sample, approximately 85% were seen once. The sequenced sample was peripheral blood. The receptors were gathered from a human donor in a cohort sampled during active COVID-19.

The chain combines TRBV19 with TRBJ2-3; D unresolved. Trimming took off 5 bases at V and 6 bases at J, with 12 bases between the two ends. The CDR3 contains 13 residues. Germline V lookup: CDR1 LNHDA, CDR2 SQIVND (reference sequence). The CDR3: CASSVSVGDTQYF. Here the CDR3 DNA reads TGTGCCAGTAGTGTGTCAGTTGGCGATACGCAGTATTTT.

The chain carries TRBV5-4 and TRBJ1-2, with D unclear. Trimming took off 2 bases at V and 8 bases at J, with 19 bases between the two ends. CDR3 length equals 15 residues. CDR1 is SGHNT and CDR2 is YYREEE in the germline V gene (reference sequence). CDR3 residues: CASSFIQEEGRGYTF. CDR3 coding DNA: TGTGCCAGCAGCTTCATCCAGGAGGAAGGGCGAGGCTACACCTTC. The whole variable domain, filled in from reference TRBV5-4 and TRBJ1-2, reads ETGVTQSPTHLIKTRGQQVTLRCSSQSGHNTVSWYQQALGQGPQFIFQYYREEENGRGNFPPRFSGLQFPNYSSELNVNALELDDSALYLCASSFIQEEGRGYTFGSGTRLTVV.

This clone was seen once. This chain joins TRBV5-1 and TRBJ2-7, with a possible D match to TRBD1 (6 bases). The length of the CDR3 is 14 residues. V lost 2 bases and J lost 2, with 11 bases in between. Germline-derived CDR1 and CDR2 are SGHRS and YFSETQ. CDR3 DNA: TGCGCCAGCAGCTTCTACAGGGAAACCTACGAGCAGTACTTC. Protein sequence: CASSFYRETYEQYF.

The chain is built from TRBV7-9 and TRBJ1-1, with TRBD1 matching 9 bases. This CDR3 comprises 16 residues. In germline, CDR1 is SEHNR, CDR2 FQNEAQ (reference sequence). V lost 2 bases to trimming and J lost 1 base; unmatched junction nucleotides: 5. The CDR3, as DNA: TGTGCCAGCAGCTTAATCGGACAGGGGTCGAACACTGAAGCTTTCTTT. It codes for CASSLIGQGSNTEAFF.

The chain employs TRBV29-1 and TRBJ2-5, with TRBD1 matching 7 bases. Germline V gene lookup returns CDR1 SQVTM and CDR2 ANQGSEA. Trimming at V came to 1 base and at J to 5 bases, leaving 10 bases not matched to a gene. The CDR3 spans 15 residues. The CDR3 protein is CSVEGPTGTGETQYF. The DNA of the CDR3 is TGCAGCGTTGAAGGCCCGACAGGGACGGGGGAGACCCAGTACTTC.

On this clone itself: The sample carries other DNA sequences with the same CDR3. This chain connects TRBV5-1 to TRBJ1-1; 9 bases match TRBD1. This CDR3 comprises 14 residues. Germline CDR1 SGHRS, CDR2 YFSETQ. V lost 1 base, J lost 2 bases, and 0 bases stayed unmatched. The CDR3 is CASSLTGGNTEAFF. CDR3 coding DNA: TGCGCCAGCAGCTTGACAGGGGGCAACACTGAAGCTTTCTTT.

A remark on this clone: At the DNA level, this CDR3 is encoded by other sequences in the same sample as well. V is TRBV19 and J is TRBJ1-5; 7 bases line up with TRBD1. Germline V gives CDR1 LNHDA, CDR2 SQIVND (reference sequence). Germline trimming cut 7 bases from V and 2 bases from J; bases unmatched to any gene: 2. The CDR3 extends over 13 amino acids. DNA of the CDR3: TGTGCCAGTACTACAGGGGGCAATCAGCCCCAGCATTTT. Translation gives CASTTGGNQPQHF.

This clone has just a few counts. The rearrangement uses TRBV9 and TRBJ2-1; D is undetermined. This CDR3 is built from 11 residues. CDR1 and CDR2 from the germline V gene are SGDLS and YYNGEE. The V and J ends lost 5 bases and 9 bases respectively, with 9 bases between them. The CDR3 sequence is CASRAESEQFF. DNA of the CDR3: TGTGCCAGCAGGGCGGAGAGTGAGCAGTTCTTC. Full variable domain (remainder filled in from reference TRBV9 and TRBJ2-1): DSGVTQTPKHLITATGQRVTLRCSPRSGDLSVYWYQQSLDQGLQFLIQYYNGEERAKGNILERFSAQQFPDLHSELNLSSLELGDSALYFCASRAESEQFFGPGTRLTVL.

The chain has TRBV30 and TRBJ1-2, with a tentative D call TRBD1 (6 bases). The ends were cut back, 4 bases at V and 4 bases at J, with 19 bases in the middle. Germline-derived CDR1 and CDR2 are GTSNPN and SVGIG (reference sequence). The CDR3 consists of 15 residues. The CDR3 loop is CAWNTGTTTFYGYTF. The CDR3 DNA is TGTGCCTGGAATACCGGGACAACCACTTTCTATGGCTACACCTTC.

This rearrangement joins TRBV11-2 to TRBJ2-1, with 8 positions matching TRBD2. Per germline, CDR1 SGHAT and CDR2 FQNNGV. The J segment lost 10 bases and the V segment lost 2 bases, leaving 10 bases of the junction unmatched. The CDR3 consists of 15 residues. CDR3 protein: CASSLNPAGAQEQFF. The CDR3 nucleotides are TGTGCCAGCAGCTTAAACCCAGCGGGAGCCCAGGAGCAGTTCTTC.

The chain has TRBV27 and TRBJ1-1; perhaps TRBD1 as D (5 bases). This CDR3 is built from 14 residues. The V gene's germline CDR1 is MNHEY and CDR2 SMNVEV (reference sequence). Trimming shortened V by 3 bases and J by 4 bases, and 12 bases separated the two germline ends. The CDR3 here is CASSFRVQGTEAFF. The CDR3 region has the DNA TGTGCCAGCAGTTTTAGGGTTCAGGGCACTGAAGCTTTCTTT.

This chain joins TRBV12-3 or TRBV12-4 and TRBJ2-1; unclear D gene. V shed 5 bases and J shed 15 bases, with 17 bases lying between them. The CDR3 has 12 residues. CDR3: CASSTSGVRGFF. The CDR3 DNA follows: TGTGCCAGCAGTACCTCTGGAGTTCGAGGGTTCTTC.

The genes are TRBV19 and TRBJ2-1; 12 bases match TRBD2. V lost 4 bases and J lost 8; bases outside the gene matches: 24. The CDR3 is made up of 21 amino acids. CDR1 and CDR2 from the germline V gene are LNHDA and SQIVND (reference sequence). The CDR3 spells CASSRTSGTGYGLAGRDEQFF. CDR3 DNA: TGTGCCAGTAGTAGAACGTCCGGGACAGGGTACGGACTAGCGGGACGGGATGAGCAGTTCTTC.

This clone was counted a few times. V is TRBV19 and J is TRBJ1-5; TRBD1 matches at 7 bases. This CDR3 comprises 14 residues. Looked up from germline, CDR1 is LNHDA and CDR2 is SQIVND (reference sequence). Germline trimming cut 3 bases from V and 6 bases from J; bases unmatched to any gene: 5. The CDR3 DNA follows: TGTGCCAGTAGTATTGACAGGGATGGTCAGCCCCAGCATTTT. Its translation: CASSIDRDGQPQHF.

The V gene is TRBV7-9, the J gene TRBJ1-1; no clear D gene. Germline CDR1 SEHNR, CDR2 FQNEAQ (reference sequence). The CDR3 runs 13 residues. With 6 bases removed from V and 0 bases from J, the gap between germline ends came to 8 bases. CDR3 amino acids: CASSQKMNTEAFF. DNA for the CDR3: TGTGCCAGCAGTCAGAAAATGAACACTGAAGCTTTCTTT.

V is TRBV15 and J is TRBJ2-1, with TRBD2 as a possible D gene (5 bases). This CDR3 spans 17 amino acids. Germline CDR1 and CDR2: LNHNV and YYDKDF (reference sequence). V was pared by 0 bases and J by 6 bases, with 18 bases between. CDR3 bases: TGTGCCACCAGCAGAGATTACGCGGGTCCGAGCCGCAATGAGCAGTTCTTC. Translating it yields CATSRDYAGPSRNEQFF.

The sample holds one count of this clone. This rearrangement joins TRBV9 to TRBJ2-3; no definite D call. Germline CDR1 and CDR2: SGDLS and YYNGEE. The ends were cut back, 0 bases at V and 2 bases at J, with 22 bases in the middle. CDR3 size: 19 residues. CDR3 coding DNA: TGTGCCAGCAGCGTAGGTCGAATGACTCGTGCCGCGCTCACAGATACGCAGTATTTT. Translation gives CASSVGRMTRAALTDTQYF.

This clone was found once. This chain joins TRBV7-9 and TRBJ2-2; 7 bases map to TRBD2. The CDR3 is made up of 15 amino acids. V shed 3 bases and J 8 bases; nucleotides not matched to a gene: 9. The germline gives CDR1 SEHNR, CDR2 FQNEAQ (reference sequence). Here the CDR3 DNA reads TGTGCCAGCAGCTTCCGACTAGCCGGGGAAGGGGAGCTGTTTTTT. This sequence encodes CASSFRLAGEGELFF.

The rearrangement links TRBV11-2 to TRBJ1-1; tentative D call: TRBD1 (6 bases). The CDR3 runs 13 residues. Looked up from germline, CDR1 is SGHAT and CDR2 is FQNNGV. Between the trimmed V and J ends, which lost 6 bases and 13 bases, there was a span of 21 bases. CDR3 region: CASSPNPGTRGFF. DNA for the CDR3: TGTGCCAGCAGTCCGAATCCCGGGACAAGAGGTTTCTTT.

V and J are TRBV3-1 (or the pseudogene TRBV3-2) and TRBJ2-3; 10 bases are shared with TRBD2. CDR3 length: 16 residues. The J segment lost 5 bases and the V segment lost 0 bases, leaving 5 bases of the junction unmatched. Germline lookup yields CDR1 LGHDT and CDR2 YNNKEL (reference sequence). The DNA of the CDR3 is TGTGCCAGCAGCCAAGAAGCTAGCGGGAGAAAAGATACGCAGTATTTT. Its translation is CASSQEASGRKDTQYF.

This clone was counted between two and nine times. V usage is TRBV19 and J usage is TRBJ2-1, with 13 bases that match TRBD2. CDR3 length equals 14 residues. V was clipped by 3 bases and J by 8 bases; unmatched bases: 1. Germline CDR1 LNHDA, CDR2 SQIVND (reference sequence). For the CDR3, the DNA is TGTGCCAGTAGTATCGGACTAGCGGGAGATGAGCAGTTCTTC. This codes for CASSIGLAGDEQFF. Full variable domain (outside the CDR3, taken from reference TRBV19 and TRBJ2-1): DGGITQSPKYLFRKEGQNVTLSCEQNLNHDAMYWYRQDPGQGLRLIYYSQIVNDFQKGDIAEGYSVSREKKESFPLTVTSAQKNPTAFYLCASSIGLAGDEQFFGPGTRLTVL.

This clone appeared a single time. The chain is built from TRBV6-6 and TRBJ2-2; D not resolved. V lost 3 bases to trimming and J lost 1 base, with 9 bases between them. The CDR3 loop spans 15 amino acids. Germline CDR1 is MNHNY and CDR2 is SVGAGI (reference sequence). CDR3 in DNA: TGTGCCAGCAGTTATCTTGCCGGGAACACCGGGGAGCTGTTTTTT. As protein: CASSYLAGNTGELFF.

The rearrangement links TRBV9 to TRBJ2-7; 10 bases align to TRBD2. CDR1 SGDLS and CDR2 YYNGEE come from the germline V gene. CDR3 length: 15 residues. Trimming cost V 4 bases and J 0 bases; bases outside gene matches: 4. Here the CDR3 DNA reads TGTGCCAGCAGCAAAACTAGCGGGGACTCCTACGAGCAGTACTTC. Protein: CASSKTSGDSYEQYF.

This chain links TRBV18 with TRBJ2-3; TRBD1 is a possible D gene (6 bases). V shed 4 bases and J shed 0 bases, with 11 bases lying between them. This CDR3 is built from 15 residues. CDR1 and CDR2 (germline): KGHSH, LQKENI. The CDR3 DNA follows: TGTGCCAGCTCACAAGGGACACCTAGCACAGATACGCAGTATTTT. Translation: CASSQGTPSTDTQYF.

The chain uses TRBV14 and TRBJ2-7; unclear D gene. The CDR3 has 13 amino acids. V was pared by 4 bases and J by 3 bases, with 10 bases between. The germline gives CDR1 SGHDN, CDR2 FVKESK. The CDR3, as DNA: TGTGCCAGCAGCCCCTACCCTTACTACGAGCAGTACTTC. This gives the protein CASSPYPYYEQYF.

The chain links TRBV7-9 to TRBJ1-1; D is unclear. Trimming stripped 3 bases from V and 1 base from J, with 12 bases between. From germline, CDR1 is SEHNR and CDR2 FQNEAQ (reference sequence). This CDR3 region has 15 residues. CDR3 DNA: TGTGCCAGCAGCTTTTACAGTCCCGAGAACACTGAAGCTTTCTTT. Its translation: CASSFYSPENTEAFF.

The chain employs TRBV2 and TRBJ2-5; 10 bases line up with TRBD1. J was trimmed by 7 bases and V by 0 bases; bases with no gene match: 14. This CDR3 has 18 residues. CDR1 and CDR2 from the germline V gene are SNHLY and FYNNEI. The CDR3 loop reads CASSEALRGGQGSGTQYF. CDR3 sequence (DNA): TGTGCCAGCAGTGAAGCGCTTCGTGGGGGACAGGGGTCGGGGACCCAGTACTTC.

The genes are TRBV7-9 and TRBJ1-2, with unresolved D. The CDR3 sequence is 17 residues long. Germline values: CDR1 SEHNR, CDR2 FQNEAQ (reference sequence). Trimming left V 3 bases short and J 0 bases short, with 17 bases between. The CDR3 reads CASSFRRMTGANYGYTF. CDR3 coding DNA: TGTGCCAGCAGCTTCCGGCGGATGACGGGAGCTAACTATGGCTACACCTTC.

The chain uses TRBV24-1 and TRBJ1-5; 12 bases align to TRBD1. Looked up from germline, CDR1 is KGHDR and CDR2 is SFDVKD. V trimming: 6 bases; J trimming: 8 bases; junction bases outside the gene matches: 7. The CDR3 is made up of 15 amino acids. CDR3 DNA sequence: TGTGCCACCAGTCGGGGACAGGGGGCAGCGGAGCCCCAGCATTTT. The encoded protein is CATSRGQGAAEPQHF.